The 15 T cell receptor beta chains below come from one sample, sequenced in a study of shared clonotypes between healthy human individuals. Profiling relied on immunoSEQ multiplex PCR, and the TCRdb table lists in-frame clones only, not all of them. The table includes under 2,500,000 clones, 90% to 97% detected once. What was sequenced was naive CD4+ T cells sorted from blood. The subset denotes: CD45RA+ positively selected. These receptors came from a man between 18 and 35 years old in good health.

This chain connects TRBV19 to TRBJ1-5, with 9 bases that match TRBD1. The V gene's germline CDR1 is LNHDA and CDR2 SQIVND (reference sequence). Germline trimming cut 10 bases from V and 1 base from J; bases unmatched to any gene: 14. CDR3 length equals 17 residues. The CDR3: CATAPGQGGGSNQPQHF. In nucleotides, the CDR3 is TGTGCCACCGCGCCGGGACAGGGTGGGGGGAGCAATCAGCCCCAGCATTTT.

V is TRBV6-5 and J is TRBJ2-7; tentative D call: TRBD2 (6 bases). The germline V gene has CDR1 MNHEY and CDR2 SVGAGI. This CDR3 has 14 amino acids. Trimming cost V 2 bases and J 3 bases, with 11 bases left between them. CDR3 sequence (DNA): TGTGCCAGCAGTTACGTATTCGGGAGCTACGAGCAGTACTTC. This sequence encodes CASSYVFGSYEQYF.

The V gene is TRBV30, the J gene TRBJ2-2; D is uncertain. V was trimmed by 5 bases and J by 5 bases, leaving 6 bases between them. Germline V gene lookup returns CDR1 GTSNPN and CDR2 SVGIG (reference sequence). The CDR3 totals 11 residues. CDR3 protein: CAWGFTGELFF. The CDR3 DNA is TGTGCCTGGGGGTTTACCGGGGAGCTGTTTTTT.

The V and J genes are TRBV5-3 and TRBJ1-2, with 11 bases identical to TRBD1. TRBV5-3 is classed as an ORF, of uncertain function. CDR3 length: 16 amino acids. The junction had 11 bases not matched to a gene; V was cut back by 4 bases and J by 6 bases. Here the CDR3 DNA reads TGTGCCAGAAGCCCGGGACAGGGGGGAATAGTTGATGGCTACACCTTC. Translating gives CARSPGQGGIVDGYTF.

In this sample, this clone turned up once. This chain joins TRBV30 and TRBJ1-2, with 9 bases lining up with TRBD1. This CDR3 has 12 amino acids. The J segment lost 3 bases and the V segment lost 7 bases, leaving 3 bases of the junction unmatched. Germline V gene lookup returns CDR1 GTSNPN and CDR2 SVGIG (reference sequence). In nucleotides, the CDR3 is TGTGCCTCTGGACAGGGGTACTATGGCTACACCTTC. Its protein is CASGQGYYGYTF.

Comments on this clone: The sample contains more than one DNA sequence encoding this CDR3. Here the CDR3 DNA reads TGTGCGCATCGAGGCCGGGCAGCGGTGGACACCGGGGAGCTGTTTTTT. Translation: CAHRGRAAVDTGELFF. This chain links TRBV30 with TRBJ2-2, with a weak D call TRBD2 (5 bases). The CDR3 runs 16 residues. Germline lookup yields CDR1 GTSNPN and CDR2 SVGIG (reference sequence).

This chain links TRBV6-1 with TRBJ1-5; D remains unclear. This CDR3 spans 15 amino acids. Trimming removed 6 bases from V and 0 bases from J, with 12 bases in between. CDR1 is MNHNS, CDR2 SASEGT, per germline. CDR3 DNA sequence: TGTGCCAGCAGGGACCGACACCCTAGCAATCAGCCCCAGCATTTT. This encodes CASRDRHPSNQPQHF.

The chain combines TRBV19 with TRBJ1-5; no clear D. Germline CDR1 LNHDA, CDR2 SQIVND (reference sequence). The V gene lost 3 bases and the J gene lost 6 bases, with 12 bases spanning the gap. The CDR3 totals 14 residues. The CDR3: CASSIRTEIQPQHF. The CDR3 bases are TGTGCCAGTAGTATTCGGACCGAGATTCAGCCCCAGCATTTT.

This rearrangement joins TRBV30 to TRBJ1-1; D is unresolved. The CDR3 loop spans 15 amino acids. V was clipped by 4 bases and J by 0 bases, with 15 bases between them. The germline CDR1 and CDR2 sequences are GTSNPN and SVGIG (reference sequence). CDR3 nucleotides: TGTGCCTGGATTAGAACAAGGGCCCTGAACACTGAAGCTTTCTTT. Translated: CAWIRTRALNTEAFF.

The chain has TRBV6-6 and TRBJ2-1; D is uncertain. Trimming left V 0 bases short and J 0 bases short, with 6 bases between. Germline CDR1 MNHNY, CDR2 SVGAGI (reference sequence). CDR3 length: 15 amino acids. CDR3 sequence reads: CASSYSWTSYNEQFF. CDR3 nucleotides: TGTGCCAGCAGTTACTCTTGGACCTCCTACAATGAGCAGTTCTTC.

This clone was counted only a few times. The chain couples TRBV9 to TRBJ1-4, with TRBD1 matching over 8 bases. The germline V gene encodes CDR1 SGDLS and CDR2 YYNGEE. V shed 0 bases and J 8 bases; nucleotides not matched to a gene: 3. The CDR3 extends over 14 amino acids. The CDR3 reads CASSVGTGSEKLFF. CDR3 in DNA: TGTGCCAGCAGCGTAGGGACAGGGTCCGAAAAACTGTTTTTT.

In regard to this clone: Other DNA sequences from this sample encode an identical CDR3 as well. The J gene is TRBJ1-2, the V gene TRBV27, with D hard to call. The CDR3 is made up of 13 amino acids. The germline gives CDR1 MNHEY, CDR2 SMNVEV (reference sequence). The ends were cut back, 3 bases at V and 0 bases at J, with 5 bases in the middle. The CDR3 bases are TGTGCCAGCAGTTTGAGAGCTAACTATGGCTACACCTTC. Translation gives CASSLRANYGYTF.

V is TRBV5-6 and J is TRBJ2-2, with D perhaps TRBD1 (6 bases). This CDR3 is 14 amino acids long. Germline CDR1 SGHDT, CDR2 YYEEEE. The V end was cut by 6 bases, the J end by 1 base, with 10 bases between. The CDR3 loop reads CASTPGQNTGELFF. The CDR3 DNA reads TGTGCCAGCACCCCGGGACAGAACACCGGGGAGCTGTTTTTT.

This clone was counted a single time. The chain has TRBV10-3 and TRBJ2-1; a possible D gene is TRBD2 (5 bases). This CDR3 region has 13 residues. V was clipped by 9 bases and J by 4 bases, with 13 bases between them. The V gene's germline CDR1 is ENHRY and CDR2 SYGVKD. As DNA, the CDR3 is TGTGCCATTGGCGGGTTGCAATACAATGAGCAGTTCTTC. Protein product: CAIGGLQYNEQFF.

The rearrangement uses TRBV5-1 and TRBJ2-7; 7 bases are shared with TRBD1. V lost 3 bases and J lost 0; bases outside the gene matches: 12. Germline CDR1 is SGHRS and CDR2 is YFSETQ. This CDR3 is 17 amino acids long. The CDR3 bases are TGCGCCAGCAGCTCCTGGACAGGCCCGACGAGCTCCTACGAGCAGTACTTC. It yields the protein CASSSWTGPTSSYEQYF.